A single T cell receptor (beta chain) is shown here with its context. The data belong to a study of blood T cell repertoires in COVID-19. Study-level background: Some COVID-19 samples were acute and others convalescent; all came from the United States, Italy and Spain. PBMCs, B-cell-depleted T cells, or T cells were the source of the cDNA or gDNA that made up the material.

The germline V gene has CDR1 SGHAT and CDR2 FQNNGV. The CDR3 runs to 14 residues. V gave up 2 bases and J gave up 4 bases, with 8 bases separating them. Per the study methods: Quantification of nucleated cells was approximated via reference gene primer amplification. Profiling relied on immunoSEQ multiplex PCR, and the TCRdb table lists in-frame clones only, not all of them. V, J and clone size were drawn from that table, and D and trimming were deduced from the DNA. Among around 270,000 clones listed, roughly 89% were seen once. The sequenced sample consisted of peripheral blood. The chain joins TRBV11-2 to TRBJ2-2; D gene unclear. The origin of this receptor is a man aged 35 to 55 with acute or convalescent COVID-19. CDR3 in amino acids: CASSLWLFTGELFF. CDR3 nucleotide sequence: TGTGCCAGCAGCTTATGGCTTTTCACCGGGGAGCTGTTTTTT.